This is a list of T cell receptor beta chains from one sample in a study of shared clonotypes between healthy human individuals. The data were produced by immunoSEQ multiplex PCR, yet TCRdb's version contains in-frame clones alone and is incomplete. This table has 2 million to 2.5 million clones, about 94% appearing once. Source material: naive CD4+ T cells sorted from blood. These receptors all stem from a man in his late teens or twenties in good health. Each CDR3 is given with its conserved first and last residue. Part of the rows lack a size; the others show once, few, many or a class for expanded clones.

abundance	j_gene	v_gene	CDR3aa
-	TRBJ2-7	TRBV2	CASSGDRDNPNYEQYF
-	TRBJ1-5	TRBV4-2	CASSQDRAGNQPQHF
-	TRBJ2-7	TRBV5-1	CASSSNPGGAGYEQYF
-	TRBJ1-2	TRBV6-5	CASRPARGDYGYTF
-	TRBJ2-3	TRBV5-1	CASSSRTSGVTDTQYF
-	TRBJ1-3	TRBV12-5	CASGPGQPGNTIYF
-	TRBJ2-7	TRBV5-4	CASSLVSGSGYEQYF
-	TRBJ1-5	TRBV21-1	CASNPYRGTQPQHF
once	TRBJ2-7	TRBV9	CASSRQGSGHEQYF
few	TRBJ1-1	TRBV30	CAWSVSQGRTEAFF
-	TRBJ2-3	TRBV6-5	CASSSAGGSGDTQYF
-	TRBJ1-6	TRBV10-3	CAISDLGQASHSPLHF
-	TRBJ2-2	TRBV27	CASTPGLAGLNTGELFF
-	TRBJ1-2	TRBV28	CASSLSDRDNYGYTF
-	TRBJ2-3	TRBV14	CASSQDRLLPIIDTQYF
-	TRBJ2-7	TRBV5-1	CASSSGDEQYF
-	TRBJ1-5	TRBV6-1	CASDVDGTDNQPQHF
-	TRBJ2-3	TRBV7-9	CASSVRGSTDTQYF
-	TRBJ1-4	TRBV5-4	CASSLERVGEKLFF
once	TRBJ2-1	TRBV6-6	CASSYSGGYNEQFF
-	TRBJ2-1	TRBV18	CASQGPIAGVDNEQFF
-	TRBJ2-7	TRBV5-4	CASSLGGLAGVGEQYF
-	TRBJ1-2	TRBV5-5	CASSFRTENYGYTF
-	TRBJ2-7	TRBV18	CASSVRLAGDGEQYF
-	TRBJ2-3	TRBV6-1	CASSDYRGITDTQYF
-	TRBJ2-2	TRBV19	CASSIAERPNTGELFF
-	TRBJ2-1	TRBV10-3	CAINKGEGGNEQFF
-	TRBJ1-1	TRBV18	CASSPKESATEAFF
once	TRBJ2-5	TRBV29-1	CSVDLAGTETQYF
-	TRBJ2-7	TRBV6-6	CASRPSTSVTYEQYF
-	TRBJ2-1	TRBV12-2	CASRLGQQTDNEQFF
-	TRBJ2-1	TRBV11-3	CASSLVGVGNEQFF
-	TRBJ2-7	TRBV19	CASSQQGSAYEQYF
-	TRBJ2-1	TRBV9	CASSPQGGYNEQFF
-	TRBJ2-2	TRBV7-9	CASTRQDTGELFF
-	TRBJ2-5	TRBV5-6	CASRHYQRETQYF
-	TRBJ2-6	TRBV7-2	CASSLRAAENSGANVLTF
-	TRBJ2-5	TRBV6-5	CASREQGQETQYF
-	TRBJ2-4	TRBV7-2	CASSKSGLAGGDIQYF
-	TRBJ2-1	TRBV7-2	CASRRAGIYNEQFF
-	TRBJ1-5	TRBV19	CASMGGWSNQPQHF
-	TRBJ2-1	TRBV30	CAWSPRRLAGLSSYNEQFF
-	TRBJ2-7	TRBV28	CASSRTGTGFNEQYF
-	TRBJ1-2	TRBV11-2	CASSLTGVGNYGYTF
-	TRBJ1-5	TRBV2	CASREVGNQPQHF
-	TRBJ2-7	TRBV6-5	CASSYSTSYEQYF
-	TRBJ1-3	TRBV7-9	CASSLSGVGNTIYF
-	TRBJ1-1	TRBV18	CASSPLPDSEAFF
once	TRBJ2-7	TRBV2	CASSPERGVFNEQYF
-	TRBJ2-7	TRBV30	CAWRGTGKGEQYF
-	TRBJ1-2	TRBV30	CAWSAGTGEYGYTF
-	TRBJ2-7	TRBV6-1	CASSRVMGDSYEQYF
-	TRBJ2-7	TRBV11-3	CATLWGREHSSYEQYF
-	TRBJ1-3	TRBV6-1	CASSESRGRNTIYF
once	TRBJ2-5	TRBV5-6	CASSLFGEMYQETQYF